The sample holds many counts of the clone carrying this TCR beta chain. The target antigen is unknown. The data belong to a study of molecular identifiers for immune sequencing clone quantification. Turning to the study itself: Replicates partitioned RNA from approximately 20,000 or 98,000 naive CD8 cells into five parts, sequencing four. Overall study findings and caveats: Investigators reportedly could detect spiked Jurkat TCR RNA from one cell among some 940,000 naive cells.

The V gene's germline CDR1 is SEHNR and CDR2 FQNEAQ (reference sequence). The CDR3 runs 12 residues. Trimming stripped 3 bases from V and 5 bases from J, with 7 bases between. Sequencing libraries of naive CD8 cells derived from approximately 20,000 to 980,000 sorted cells with 10%, 30% or 50% RNA. Previously reported methods and listed TCR primers produced the bulk TCR libraries. TCRdb processed the PCR reads anew with MiXCR; each CDR3 protein has one entry. In the table there are around 480,000 distinct CDR3 sequences, over 20% of which are singletons. The genes are TRBV7-9 and TRBJ1-1; a possible D gene is TRBD1 (5 bases). The clonotype comes from a human donor in good health. Some libraries in this study had Jurkat cell RNA spiked in. Sequencing was done on a sample of naive CD8+ T cells from blood, with Jurkat cell RNA spiked in. As for subset: FACS-sorted CD8+CD4-CCR7+CD45RA+ naive T cells. The CDR3 DNA follows: TGTGCCAGCAGCTTTTGGGGGACTGAAGCTTTCTTT. This codes for CASSFWGTEAFF. Using reference TRBV7-9 and TRBJ1-1 for the parts outside the CDR3, the full variable domain is DTGVSQNPRHKITKRGQNVTFRCDPISEHNRLYWYRQTLGQGPEFLTYFQNEAQLEKSRLLSDRFSAERPKGSFSTLEIQRTEQGDSAMYLCASSFWGTEAFFGQGTRLTVV.